Presented here are 2 T cell receptor beta chains from one specimen sequenced in a study of human T cells and chemical hapten exposure. The time point is: pre-sensitization, week 0. Treatment described: therapeutic diphenylcyclopropenone sensitization with weekly scalp DPC. TCRdb redid the calling of the RACE reads with MiXCR, one entry per CDR3 protein. The sample holds approximately 60,000 distinct CDR3 sequences, roughly 12% seen once. The specimen was whole blood, collected in connection with sensitization to the hapten diphenylcyclopropenone (DPC). Receptors were obtained from a woman between 40 and 55 years old with alopecia areata. Some clones in this sample may be carry-over from other donors' samples.

The table lists this clonotype with a few counts. The chain employs TRBV18 and TRBJ1-1; 11 nucleotides agree with TRBD1. V lost 4 bases to trimming and J lost 2 bases; unmatched junction nucleotides: 3. This CDR3 is 15 amino acids long. Per germline, CDR1 KGHSH and CDR2 LQKENI. The CDR3 loop reads CASSLGTGGNTEAFF. Written as DNA, the CDR3 is TGTGCCAGCTCACTTGGGACAGGGGGAAACACTGAAGCTTTCTTT.

The rearrangement uses TRBV12-3 or TRBV12-4 and TRBJ1-4, with D unclear. This CDR3 region has 11 residues. Between the trimmed V and J ends, which lost 5 bases and 6 bases, there was a span of 4 bases. Here the CDR3 reads CASSPDEKLFF. CDR3 sequence (DNA): TGTGCCAGCAGTCCCGATGAAAAACTGTTTTTT.